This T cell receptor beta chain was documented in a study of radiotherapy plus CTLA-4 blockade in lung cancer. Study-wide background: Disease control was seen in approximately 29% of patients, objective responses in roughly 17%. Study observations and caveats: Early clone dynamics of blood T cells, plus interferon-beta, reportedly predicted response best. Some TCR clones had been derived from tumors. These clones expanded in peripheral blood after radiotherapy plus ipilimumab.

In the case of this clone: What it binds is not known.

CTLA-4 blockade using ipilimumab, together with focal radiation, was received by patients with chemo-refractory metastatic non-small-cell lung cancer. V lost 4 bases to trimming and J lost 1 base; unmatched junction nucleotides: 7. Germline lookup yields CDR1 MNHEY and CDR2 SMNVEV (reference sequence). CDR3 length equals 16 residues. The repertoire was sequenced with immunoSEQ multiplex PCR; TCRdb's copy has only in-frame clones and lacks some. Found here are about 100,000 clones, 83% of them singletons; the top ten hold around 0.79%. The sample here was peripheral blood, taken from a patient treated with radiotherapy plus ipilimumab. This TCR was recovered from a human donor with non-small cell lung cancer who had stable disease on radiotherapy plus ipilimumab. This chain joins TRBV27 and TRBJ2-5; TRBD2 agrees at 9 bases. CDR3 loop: CASSSRASGTQETQYF. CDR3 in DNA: TGTGCCAGCAGTTCCCGAGCTAGCGGGACCCAAGAGACCCAGTACTTC.